Shown below are 8 T cell receptor beta chains from a single sample sequenced in a study of blood T cell repertoires in COVID-19. Some clones are missing from TCRdb's copy, which holds only in-frame ones; the method was immunoSEQ multiplex PCR. The data contain around 29,000 clones, under 80% of them singletons. Sequenced material: peripheral blood. The receptors here all came from a woman in her 70s with active or convalescent COVID-19.

V usage is TRBV4-3 and J usage is TRBJ1-2; weak D call: TRBD1 (6 bases). CDR3 length: 13 residues. Germline assignment: CDR1 LGHNA and CDR2 YSLEER. V dropped 3 bases and J dropped 6 bases, with 11 bases sitting between them. The CDR3 loop reads CASSHTGSNGYTF. CDR3 DNA: TGCGCCAGCAGCCATACAGGGTCGAATGGCTACACCTTC.

The chain joins TRBV30 to TRBJ1-1, with TRBD1 identical over 8 bases. The germline CDR1 and CDR2 sequences are GTSNPN and SVGIG (reference sequence). Trimming at V came to 3 bases and at J to 1 base, leaving 1 base not matched to a gene. The CDR3 sequence is 13 residues long. DNA of the CDR3: TGTGCCTGGAGGGGACAGGCGAACACTGAAGCTTTCTTT. Translated, it gives CAWRGQANTEAFF.

V is TRBV19 and J is TRBJ2-7; perhaps TRBD1 as D (5 bases). Germline CDR1 reads LNHDA; CDR2 reads SQIVND (reference sequence). The V gene lost 4 bases and the J gene lost 2 bases, with 15 bases spanning the gap. This CDR3 is 15 amino acids long. Here the CDR3 reads CASSKSRASTYEQYF. In DNA, the CDR3 is TGTGCCAGTAGTAAGTCCAGGGCCTCAACCTACGAGCAGTACTTC.

The chain recombines TRBV4-1 with TRBJ2-7; no reliable D call. Germline lookup yields CDR1 MGHRA and CDR2 YSYEKL. The germline V and J ends were trimmed by 2 bases and 2 bases, with 13 bases remaining between them. CDR3 length: 15 residues. The CDR3 nucleotides read TGCGCCAGCAGCCAACACGACTCGTCCACCTACGAGCAGTACTTC. Protein: CASSQHDSSTYEQYF.

The table lists this clone with a count of one. The genes are TRBV7-2 and TRBJ2-1; 7 nucleotides agree with TRBD1. The CDR3 length is 14 residues. Unmatched junction bases numbered 9, after V lost 7 bases and J lost 6 bases. Germline lookup yields CDR1 SGHTA and CDR2 FQGNSA. The CDR3 DNA is TGTGCCAGCAACCTTGACAGGGCGTTCAATGAGCAGTTCTTC. Translation gives CASNLDRAFNEQFF.

The V and J genes are TRBV9 and TRBJ1-1; D is uncertain. V gave up 4 bases and J gave up 0 bases, with 19 bases separating them. Germline CDR1 and CDR2: SGDLS and YYNGEE. CDR3 length: 17 residues. In DNA, the CDR3 is TGTGCCAGCAGCCCACGGGGAGATATTTACTTGAACACTGAAGCTTTCTTT. Translating gives CASSPRGDIYLNTEAFF.

The table lists this clone with a few counts. V usage is TRBV10-3 and J usage is TRBJ2-3; the D is unclear. The V and J ends lost 4 bases and 0 bases respectively, with 11 bases between them. The germline CDR1 and CDR2 sequences are ENHRY and SYGVKD. The CDR3 contains 15 residues. The CDR3 protein is CAISGRGFSTDTQYF. As DNA, the CDR3 is TGTGCCATCAGTGGTCGAGGATTTAGCACAGATACGCAGTATTTT.

V and J are TRBV29-1 and TRBJ2-1, with D possibly being TRBD2 (6 bases). Germline CDR1 is SQVTM and CDR2 is ANQGSEA. V shed 7 bases and J shed 4 bases, with 11 bases lying between them. The CDR3 is 12 residues long. The CDR3 loop reads CSGTRGYNEQFF. The CDR3 nucleotides are TGCAGCGGTACCCGGGGGTACAATGAGCAGTTCTTC.